These 8 T cell receptor beta chains were all obtained from the same sample, sequenced in a study of blood T cell repertoires in COVID-19. Produced via immunoSEQ multiplex PCR; TCRdb's table is partial and in-frame only. The sample holds roughly 200,000 clones; 65% to 85% are singletons and the top ten take approximately 7.2%. Material: peripheral blood. The receptors were sampled from a woman of 80 years or more with acute or convalescent COVID-19.

With respect to this clone: The sample contains more than one DNA sequence encoding this CDR3. This chain joins TRBV14 and TRBJ1-1; D call uncertain. The germline V gene encodes CDR1 SGHDN and CDR2 FVKESK. The V gene lost 4 bases and the J gene lost 0 bases, with 6 bases spanning the gap. This CDR3 has 13 residues. The CDR3 bases are TGTGCCAGCAGCCGCACGGTGAACACTGAAGCTTTCTTT. Protein: CASSRTVNTEAFF.

The chain is built from TRBV3-1 (or the pseudogene TRBV3-2) and TRBJ2-3; D possibly corresponds to TRBD2 (5 bases). Germline-derived CDR1 and CDR2 are LGHDT and YNNKEL (reference sequence). The CDR3 consists of 16 residues. The V gene lost 2 bases and the J gene lost 2 bases, with 14 bases spanning the gap. The CDR3 DNA is TGTGCCAGCAGCCAATGGGGAGCCCTTGACACAGATACGCAGTATTTT. It encodes CASSQWGALDTDTQYF.

The V gene is TRBV19, the J gene TRBJ1-5; a possible D gene is TRBD1 (5 bases). From germline, CDR1 is LNHDA and CDR2 SQIVND (reference sequence). The ends were cut back, 5 bases at V and 5 bases at J, with 13 bases in the middle. The CDR3 length is 14 residues. CDR3 loop: CASSATQGYQPQHF. The CDR3 nucleotides read TGTGCCAGTAGTGCTACCCAGGGTTATCAGCCCCAGCATTTT.

This chain joins TRBV29-1 and TRBJ2-5; D is perhaps TRBD1 (6 bases). CDR1 and CDR2 from the germline V gene are SQVTM and ANQGSEA. The CDR3 loop spans 11 amino acids. V shed 7 bases and J shed 5 bases, with 11 bases lying between them. The CDR3 here is CSATGTETQYF. CDR3 nucleotides: TGCAGCGCTACAGGGACGGAGACCCAGTACTTC.

V usage is TRBV5-1 and J usage is TRBJ2-7; 9 nucleotides match TRBD1. CDR3 size: 15 residues. The germline gives CDR1 SGHRS, CDR2 YFSETQ. V lost 5 bases, J lost 1 base, and 7 bases stayed unmatched. The DNA of the CDR3 is TGCGCCAGCAGGCCTTCAGGACAGGGGTCCTACGAGCAGTACTTC. This encodes CASRPSGQGSYEQYF. The whole variable domain, filled in from reference TRBV5-1 and TRBJ2-7, reads KAGVTQTPRYLIKTRGQQVTLSCSPISGHRSVSWYQQTPGQGLQFLFEYFSETQRNKGNFPGRFSGRQFSNSRSEMNVSTLELGDSALYLCASRPSGQGSYEQYFGPGTRLTVT.

The chain is built from TRBV19 and TRBJ1-2; D gene ambiguous. V lost 4 bases, J lost 0 bases, and 12 bases lay in between. The CDR3 spans 15 residues. The V gene's germline CDR1 is LNHDA and CDR2 SQIVND (reference sequence). The CDR3, as DNA: TGTGCCAGTAGTACCGTCGGGGAGTCTAACTATGGCTACACCTTC. It encodes CASSTVGESNYGYTF.

This sequence joins TRBV7-8 and TRBJ1-5, with TRBD1 identical over 7 bases. Germline trimming cut 1 base from V and 6 bases from J; bases unmatched to any gene: 6. Germline CDR1 and CDR2: SGHVS and FQNEAQ. The CDR3 spans 15 residues. CDR3 sequence reads: CASSLDRGKSQPQHF. In nucleotides, the CDR3 is TGTGCCAGCAGCTTAGACAGGGGAAAGTCTCAGCCCCAGCATTTT.

CDR3 DNA: TGTGCCAGCAGCTTGACCCCACGGGGGGGAAACAATGAGCAGTTCTTC. Translating gives CASSLTPRGGNNEQFF. The V and J genes are TRBV5-4 and TRBJ2-1; 8 bases agree with TRBD2. V shed 1 base and J 5 bases; nucleotides not matched to a gene: 8. Per germline, CDR1 SGHNT and CDR2 YYREEE (reference sequence). CDR3 length: 16 amino acids.